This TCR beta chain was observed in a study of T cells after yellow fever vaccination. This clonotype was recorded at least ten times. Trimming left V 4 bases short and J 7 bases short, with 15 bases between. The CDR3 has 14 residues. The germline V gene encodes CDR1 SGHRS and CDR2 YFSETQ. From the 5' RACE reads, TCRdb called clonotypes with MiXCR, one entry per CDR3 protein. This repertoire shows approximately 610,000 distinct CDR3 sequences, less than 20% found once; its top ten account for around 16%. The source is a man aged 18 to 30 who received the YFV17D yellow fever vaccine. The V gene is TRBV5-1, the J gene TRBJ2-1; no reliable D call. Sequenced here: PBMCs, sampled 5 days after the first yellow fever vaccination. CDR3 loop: CASSAYGEENEQFF. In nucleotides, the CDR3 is TGCGCCAGCAGCGCCTATGGGGAAGAGAATGAGCAGTTCTTC.